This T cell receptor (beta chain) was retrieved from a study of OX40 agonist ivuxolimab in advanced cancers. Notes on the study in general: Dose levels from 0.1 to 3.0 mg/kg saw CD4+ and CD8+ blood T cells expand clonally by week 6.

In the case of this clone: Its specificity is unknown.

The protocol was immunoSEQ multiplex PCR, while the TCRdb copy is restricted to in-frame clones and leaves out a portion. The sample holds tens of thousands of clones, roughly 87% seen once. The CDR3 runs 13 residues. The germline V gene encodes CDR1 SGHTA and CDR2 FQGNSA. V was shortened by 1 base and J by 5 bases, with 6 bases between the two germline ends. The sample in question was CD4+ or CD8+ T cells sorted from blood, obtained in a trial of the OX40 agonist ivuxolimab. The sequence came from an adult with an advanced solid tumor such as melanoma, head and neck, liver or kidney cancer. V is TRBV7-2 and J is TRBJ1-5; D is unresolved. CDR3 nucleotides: TGTGCCAGCAGCTTAGGGGTATATCAGCCCCAGCATTTT. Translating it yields CASSLGVYQPQHF. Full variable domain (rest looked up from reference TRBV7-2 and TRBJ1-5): GAGVSQSPSNKVTEKGKDVELRCDPISGHTALYWYRQSLGQGLEFLIYFQGNSAPDKSGLPSDRFSAERTGGSVSTLTIQRTQQEDSAVYLCASSLGVYQPQHFGDGTRLSIL.